The TCR beta chain under discussion was sequenced for a study of blood T cell repertoires in COVID-19. The data were produced by immunoSEQ multiplex PCR, yet TCRdb's version contains in-frame clones alone and is incomplete. The table has about 74,000 clones, roughly nine tenths seen once; the top ten hold about 2.5%. The germline CDR1 and CDR2 sequences are SGDLS and YYNGEE. Losses at the gene ends were 2 bases for V and 3 bases for J; bases not matched to a gene: 0. CDR3 size: 15 residues. V is TRBV9 and J is TRBJ2-2; 11 bases align to TRBD2. The TCR sequence derives from a man between 50 and 59 years old with COVID-19, enrolled during active disease. The sequencing sample was made of peripheral blood. CDR3 DNA sequence: TGTGCCAGCAGCGTTAGCGGGAGGGACACCGGGGAGCTGTTTTTT. Residues: CASSVSGRDTGELFF.